These T cell receptor beta chains were read from a single sample in a study of early T cells in non-severe SARS-CoV-2 infection. TCRdb re-analysed the 5' RACE reads in MiXCR, keeping a single row per CDR3 protein. The sample has tens of thousands of distinct CDR3 sequences, about 10% seen once. Sequencing was done on a sample of whole blood. Every receptor here comes from an adult who was a healthcare worker with PCR-confirmed SARS-CoV-2 infection or an uninfected control (not recorded which). Each CDR3 is given with its conserved first and last residue. The D gene is left open where the match is weak. A row's size may be missing; if present it is once, few, many or a size class.

many	NA	TRBV4-2	TRBJ1-1	CASSQDSFTEAFF	TGTGCCAGCAGCCAAGATTCGTTCACTGAAGCTTTCTTT
many	TRBD2	TRBV29-1	TRBJ2-3	CSVEAGRVADTQYF	TGCAGCGTTGAAGCAGGGAGGGTCGCAGATACGCAGTATTTT
many	TRBD1	TRBV10-3	TRBJ2-2	CAITGTGDTGELFF	TGTGCCATCACCGGGACAGGGGACACCGGGGAGCTGTTTTTT
many	NA	TRBV20-1	TRBJ2-3	CSARISGSTDTQYF	TGCAGTGCTAGAATTTCGGGGTCCACAGATACGCAGTATTTT
many	NA	TRBV29-1	TRBJ2-2	CSVSPGGVTGELFF	TGCAGCGTTTCACCCGGAGGCGTCACCGGGGAGCTGTTTTTT
many	NA	TRBV6-5	TRBJ2-5	CASSYSPGSGRETQYF	TGTGCCAGCAGTTACAGTCCAGGCTCCGGACGGGAGACCCAGTACTTC
NA	TRBD1	TRBV28	TRBJ2-7	CASSRQGWTYEQYF	TGTGCCAGCAGTCGACAGGGGTGGACCTACGAGCAGTACTTC
few	NA	TRBV7-3	TRBJ2-1	CASSLTGRTVPFF	TGTGCCAGCAGCTTAACGGGACGGACGGTCCCTTTCTTC
many	TRBD1	TRBV6-2/TRBV6-3	TRBJ1-5	CASSLRGGSNQPQHF	TGTGCCAGCAGCCTCAGGGGGGGAAGCAATCAGCCCCAGCATTTT
NA	NA	TRBV19	TRBJ1-1	CASSIPPMNTEAFF	TGTGCCAGTAGTATACCACCCATGAACACTGAAGCTTTCTTT
many	NA	TRBV20-1	TRBJ2-5	CSASPSPKGRRQETQYF	TGCAGTGCTAGTCCCTCCCCCAAGGGCAGGAGACAAGAGACCCAGTACTTC
many	TRBD1	TRBV10-3	TRBJ1-1	CAISPRGEGAEAFF	TGTGCCATCAGCCCCAGGGGGGAGGGCGCTGAAGCTTTCTTT
NA	NA	TRBV29-1	TRBJ2-3	CSGKTDSPQYF	TGCAGCGGAAAGACAGACTCTCCGCAGTATTTT
few	NA	TRBV6-5	TRBJ2-1	CASSFLRGQTYNEQFF	TGTGCCAGCAGTTTTTTACGGGGGCAAACCTACAATGAGCAGTTCTTC
few	NA	TRBV2	TRBJ2-3	CASSGYTGSGNTQYF	TGTGCCAGCAGTGGATATACAGGGTCGGGGAATACGCAGTATTTT
NA	TRBD2	TRBV5-1	TRBJ2-7	CASSTSSGTSEQYF	TGCGCCAGCAGCACTTCTAGCGGGACCAGCGAGCAGTACTTC
many	NA	TRBV7-2	TRBJ2-1	CASSLDGSQNEQFF	TGTGCCAGCAGCTTAGACGGGAGTCAGAATGAGCAGTTCTTC
NA	NA	TRBV19	TRBJ2-4	CASSSPLPGTGLAGIAKNIQYF	TGTGCCAGTAGTTCCCCACTCCCCGGGACAGGGTTAGCGGGAATAGCCAAAAACATTCAGTACTTC
many	NA	TRBV11-3	TRBJ2-5	CASSPTLETQYF	TGTGCCAGCAGCCCGACACTAGAGACCCAGTACTTC
many	NA	TRBV20-1	TRBJ2-5	CSAERGETQYF	TGCAGTGCCGAGAGGGGAGAGACCCAGTACTTC